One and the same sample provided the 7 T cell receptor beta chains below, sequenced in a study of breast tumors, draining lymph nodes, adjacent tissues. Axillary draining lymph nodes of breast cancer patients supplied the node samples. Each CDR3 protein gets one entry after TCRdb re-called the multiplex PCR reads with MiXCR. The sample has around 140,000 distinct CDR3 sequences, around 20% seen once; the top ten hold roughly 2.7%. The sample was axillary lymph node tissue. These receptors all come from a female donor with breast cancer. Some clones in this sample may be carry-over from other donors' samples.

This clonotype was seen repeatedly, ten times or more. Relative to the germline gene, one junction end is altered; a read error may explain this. CDR3 residues: CASSLERSSYEQYF. CDR3 sequence (DNA): TGTGCCAGCAGCTTAGAGCGGAGCTCCTACGAGCAGTACTTC. The chain couples TRBV5-1 to TRBJ2-7; a weak D match, TRBD2 (5 bases). Germline V gives CDR1 SGHRS, CDR2 YFSETQ. The CDR3 is made up of 14 amino acids.

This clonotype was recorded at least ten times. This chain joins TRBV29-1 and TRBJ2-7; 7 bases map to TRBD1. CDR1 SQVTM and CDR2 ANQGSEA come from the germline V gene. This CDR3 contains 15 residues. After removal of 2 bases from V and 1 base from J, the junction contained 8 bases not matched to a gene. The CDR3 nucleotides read TGCAGCGTTGAATTTGGGGACAGAGGGTCCTACGAGCAGTACTTC. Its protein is CSVEFGDRGSYEQYF.

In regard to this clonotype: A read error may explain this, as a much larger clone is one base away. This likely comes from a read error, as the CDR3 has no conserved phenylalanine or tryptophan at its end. The CDR3 reads CSATVHRGEQYL. The CDR3 bases are TGCAGTGCGACGGTTCATAGGGGCGAGCAGTACCTC. The chain uses TRBV20-1 and TRBJ2-7; D is perhaps TRBD1 (5 bases). Germline V lookup: CDR1 DFQATT, CDR2 SNEGSKA (reference sequence). V was shortened by 6 bases and J by 6 bases, with 15 bases between the two germline ends. The CDR3 is 12 residues long.

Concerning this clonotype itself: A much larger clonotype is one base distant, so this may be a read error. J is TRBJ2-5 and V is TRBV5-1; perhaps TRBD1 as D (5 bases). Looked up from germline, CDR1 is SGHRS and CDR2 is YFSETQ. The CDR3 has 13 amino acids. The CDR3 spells CASGNRNQEAQYF. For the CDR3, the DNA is TGCGCCAGCGGGAACAGGAATCAAGAGGCCCAGTACTTC.

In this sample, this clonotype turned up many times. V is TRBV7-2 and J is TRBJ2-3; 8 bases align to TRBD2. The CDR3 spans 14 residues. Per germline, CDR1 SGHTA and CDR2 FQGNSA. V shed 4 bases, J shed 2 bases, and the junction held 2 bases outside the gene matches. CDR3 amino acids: CASSSTSDTDTQYF. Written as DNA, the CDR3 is TGTGCCAGCAGCTCGACTAGCGACACAGATACGCAGTATTTT.

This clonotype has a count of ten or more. The CDR3 nucleotides read TGCGCCAGCAGCCGAAGCGGCCGGGGTGGGGATACGCAGTATTTT. Protein: CASSRSGRGGDTQYF. The chain is built from TRBV4-3 and TRBJ2-3; the D gene is possibly TRBD2 (5 bases). The CDR3 runs 15 residues. V lost 4 bases and J lost 6, with 17 bases in between. From germline, CDR1 is LGHNA and CDR2 YSLEER.

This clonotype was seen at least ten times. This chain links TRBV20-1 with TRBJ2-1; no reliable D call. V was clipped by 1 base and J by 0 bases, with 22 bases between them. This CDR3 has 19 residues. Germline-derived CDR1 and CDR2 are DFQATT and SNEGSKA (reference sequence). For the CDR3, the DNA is TGCAGTGCTAGAGCGGCACCCATATTAGCCCCCAGCTCCTACAATGAGCAGTTCTTC. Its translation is CSARAAPILAPSSYNEQFF.